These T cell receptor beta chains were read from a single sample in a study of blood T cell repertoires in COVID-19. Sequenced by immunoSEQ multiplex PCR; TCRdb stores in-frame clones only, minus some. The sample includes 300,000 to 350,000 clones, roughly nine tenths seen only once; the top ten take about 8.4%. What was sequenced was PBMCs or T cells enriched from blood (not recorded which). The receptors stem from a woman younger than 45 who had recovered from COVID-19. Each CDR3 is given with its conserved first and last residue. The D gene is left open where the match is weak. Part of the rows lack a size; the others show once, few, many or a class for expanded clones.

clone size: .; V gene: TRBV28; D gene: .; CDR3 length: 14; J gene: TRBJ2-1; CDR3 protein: CASSSTGNYNEQFF; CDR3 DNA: TGTGCCAGCAGTTCCACCGGGAACTACAATGAGCAGTTCTTC
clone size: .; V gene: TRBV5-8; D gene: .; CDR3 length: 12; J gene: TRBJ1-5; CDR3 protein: CASSADEGPQHF; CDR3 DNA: TGTGCCAGCAGCGCCGATGAGGGGCCCCAGCATTTT
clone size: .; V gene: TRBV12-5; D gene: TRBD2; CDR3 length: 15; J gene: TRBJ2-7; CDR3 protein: CASGFQTSGSYEQYF; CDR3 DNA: TGTGCTAGTGGTTTCCAGACTAGCGGCTCCTACGAGCAGTACTTC
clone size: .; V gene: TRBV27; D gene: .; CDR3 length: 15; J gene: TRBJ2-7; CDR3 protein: CASSLSYPLGMEQYF; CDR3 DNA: TGTGCCAGCAGTTTATCGTATCCACTAGGGATGGAGCAGTACTTC
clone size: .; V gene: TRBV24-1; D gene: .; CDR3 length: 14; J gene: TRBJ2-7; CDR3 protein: CATSAGQLPYEQYF; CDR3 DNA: TGTGCCACCAGTGCAGGACAGTTACCCTACGAGCAGTACTTC
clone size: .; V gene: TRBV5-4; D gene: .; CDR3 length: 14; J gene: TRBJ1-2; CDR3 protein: CASSPPTGNYGYTF; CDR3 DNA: TGTGCCAGCAGCCCACCGACAGGAAACTATGGCTACACCTTC
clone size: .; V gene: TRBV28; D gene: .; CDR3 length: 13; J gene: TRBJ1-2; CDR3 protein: CATLPRGGSGYTF; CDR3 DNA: TGTGCCACCCTACCCCGCGGGGGTAGTGGCTACACCTTC
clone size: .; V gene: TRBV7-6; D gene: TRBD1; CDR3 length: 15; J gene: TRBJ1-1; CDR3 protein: CASSPRDRRVAEAFF; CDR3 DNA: TGTGCCAGCAGCCCCCGGGACAGGAGAGTCGCTGAAGCTTTCTTT
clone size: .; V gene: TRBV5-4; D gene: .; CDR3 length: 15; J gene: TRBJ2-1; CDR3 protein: CASSLWPTPYNEQFF; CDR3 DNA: TGTGCCAGCAGCTTGTGGCCAACCCCCTACAATGAGCAGTTCTTC
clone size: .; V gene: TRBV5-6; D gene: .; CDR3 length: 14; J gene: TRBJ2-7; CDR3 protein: CASSLRLMSYEQYF; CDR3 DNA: TGTGCCAGCAGCTTGCGACTGATGTCCTACGAGCAGTACTTC
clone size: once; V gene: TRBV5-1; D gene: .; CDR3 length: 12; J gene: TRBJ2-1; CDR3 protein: CASSFSVGEQFF; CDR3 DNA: TGCGCCAGCAGCTTTAGCGTGGGTGAGCAGTTCTTC
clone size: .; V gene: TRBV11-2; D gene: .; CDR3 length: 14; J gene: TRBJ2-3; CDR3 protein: CASSPLGGADTQYF; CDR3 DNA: TGTGCCAGCAGCCCCCTTGGGGGCGCAGATACGCAGTATTTT
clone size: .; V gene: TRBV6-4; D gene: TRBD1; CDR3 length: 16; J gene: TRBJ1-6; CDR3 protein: CATTGRQGVINSPLHF; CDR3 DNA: TGTGCCACGACTGGACGACAGGGTGTAATCAATTCACCCCTCCACTTT
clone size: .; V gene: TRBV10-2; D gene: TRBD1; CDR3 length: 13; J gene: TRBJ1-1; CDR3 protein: CASAGGAWTEAFF; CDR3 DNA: TGCGCCAGCGCAGGGGGCGCGTGGACTGAAGCTTTCTTT
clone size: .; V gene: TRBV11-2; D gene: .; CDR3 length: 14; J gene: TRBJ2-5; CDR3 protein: CASTPGYSIETQYF; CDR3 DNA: TGTGCCAGCACCCCGGGGTATTCTATTGAGACCCAGTACTTC
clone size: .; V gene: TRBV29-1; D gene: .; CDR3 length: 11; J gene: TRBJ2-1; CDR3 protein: CSVPTSNEQFF; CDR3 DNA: TGCAGCGTCCCGACTAGCAATGAGCAGTTCTTC
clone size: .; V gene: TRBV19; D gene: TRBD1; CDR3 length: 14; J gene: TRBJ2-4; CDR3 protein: CASTRGQSKNIQYF; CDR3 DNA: TGTGCCAGCACCAGGGGACAGTCCAAAAACATTCAGTACTTC
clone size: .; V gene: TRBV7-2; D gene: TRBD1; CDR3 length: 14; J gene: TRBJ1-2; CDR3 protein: CASSSLDRAYGYTF; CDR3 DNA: TGTGCCAGCAGCTCCCTAGACAGGGCTTATGGCTACACCTTC
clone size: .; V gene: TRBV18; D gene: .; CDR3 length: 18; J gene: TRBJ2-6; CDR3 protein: CASSPWAVGEAGANVLTF; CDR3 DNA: TGTGCCAGCTCACCATGGGCAGTAGGGGAAGCTGGGGCCAACGTCCTGACTTTC
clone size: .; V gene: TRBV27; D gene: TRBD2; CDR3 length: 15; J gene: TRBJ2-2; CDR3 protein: CASSLYQREIGELFF; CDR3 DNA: TGTGCCAGCAGTTTATATCAGCGGGAGATCGGGGAGCTGTTTTTT
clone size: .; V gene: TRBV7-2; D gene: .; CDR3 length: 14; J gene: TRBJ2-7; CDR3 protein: CASSLGRDTYEQYF; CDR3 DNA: TGTGCCAGCAGCTTAGGTCGCGACACCTACGAGCAGTACTTC
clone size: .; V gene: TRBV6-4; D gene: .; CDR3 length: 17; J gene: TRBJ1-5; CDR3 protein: CASSHNRPYRCNQPQHF; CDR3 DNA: TGTGCCAGCAGCCATAACAGGCCATACAGATGTAATCAGCCCCAGCATTTT